Below, 20 T cell receptor beta chains from the same sample are listed, as sequenced in a study of T cells after yellow fever vaccination. TCRdb analysed the 5' RACE reads with MiXCR anew, one entry per CDR3 protein. The top ten clones hold 30% to 45% of a sample with tens of thousands of distinct CDR3 sequences, just over 6.5% of them seen once. The source was CD8+ T cells sorted from PBMCs, collected more than 35 days after the first yellow fever vaccination. Source of these receptors: a man younger than 30 who received the YFV17D yellow fever vaccine.

In its sample, this clonotype was seen a few times. J is TRBJ2-5 and V is TRBV12-3 or TRBV12-4; 7 bases line up with TRBD1. Losses at the gene ends were 6 bases for V and 2 bases for J; bases not matched to a gene: 6. The CDR3 loop spans 14 amino acids. In nucleotides, the CDR3 is TGTGCCAGCAGGGTGACAGGGCCACAAGAGACCCAGTACTTC. Protein product: CASRVTGPQETQYF.

There are many counts of this clonotype. The CDR3 protein is CSVEGKDEFSTDTQYF. The CDR3, as DNA: TGCAGCGTTGAAGGGAAGGATGAGTTTAGCACAGATACGCAGTATTTT. The chain joins TRBV29-1 to TRBJ2-3; D not resolved. Trimming removed 1 base from V and 0 bases from J, with 14 bases in between. Per germline, CDR1 SQVTM and CDR2 ANQGSEA. This CDR3 region has 16 residues.

A few counts support this clonotype. J is TRBJ1-1 and V is TRBV27, with D possibly matching TRBD1 (6 bases). The germline gives CDR1 MNHEY, CDR2 SMNVEV (reference sequence). V was clipped by 8 bases and J by 6 bases, with 13 bases between them. CDR3 length: 12 amino acids. The CDR3 loop reads CASGDRTAEAFF. In DNA, the CDR3 is TGTGCCAGCGGAGACAGGACGGCTGAAGCTTTCTTT.

This clonotype came up many times. The V and J genes are TRBV15 and TRBJ2-5, with D hard to call. The CDR3 is 14 amino acids. The V end lost 6 bases, the J end lost 1 base, and 12 bases lay between the germline ends. Germline CDR1 is LNHNV and CDR2 is YYDKDF (reference sequence). The CDR3 is CATRPPEGQETQYF. CDR3 bases: TGTGCCACCAGACCCCCGGAAGGCCAAGAGACCCAGTACTTC.

This chain uses TRBV5-5 with TRBJ1-2, with D possibly being TRBD1 (5 bases). V dropped 5 bases and J dropped 3 bases, with 17 bases sitting between them. Germline V gene sequence: CDR1 SGHKS, CDR2 YYEKEE (reference sequence). The CDR3 is 15 amino acids. The CDR3 sequence: CASRPWDGVDYGYTF. The CDR3 coding sequence is TGTGCCAGCAGACCCTGGGACGGAGTGGACTATGGCTACACCTTC. The whole variable domain, filled in from reference TRBV5-5 and TRBJ1-2, reads DAGVTQSPTHLIKTRGQQVTLRCSPISGHKSVSWYQQVLGQGPQFIFQYYEKEERGRGNFPDRFSARQFPNYSSELNVNALLLGDSALYLCASRPWDGVDYGYTFGSGTRLTVV.

This clonotype was detected ten times or more. This rearrangement joins TRBV6-5 to TRBJ2-7, with D unresolved. CDR1 and CDR2 (germline): MNHEY, SVGAGI. This CDR3 spans 15 amino acids. The V end lost 2 bases, the J end lost 0 bases, and 11 bases lay between the germline ends. CDR3 bases: TGTGCCAGCAGTTACAGGTCCTCAAGCTCCTACGAGCAGTACGTC. Translating gives CASSYRSSSSYEQYV.

This sequence joins TRBV6-1 and TRBJ2-1; 9 positions agree with TRBD2. The V gene end was trimmed by 5 bases and the J gene end by 8 bases; junction bases not matched to a gene: 13. Looked up from germline, CDR1 is MNHNS and CDR2 is SASEGT. The length of the CDR3 is 16 residues. CDR3 in DNA: TGTGCCAGCAGTATTAGCGGGGGCAGTGGTTCGGATGAGCAGTTCTTC. Protein sequence: CASSISGGSGSDEQFF.

The chain employs TRBV19 and TRBJ2-1; possibly TRBD1 or TRBD2 for D (5 bases each). This CDR3 has 13 amino acids. Deletions cut 1 base from V and 9 bases from J, with 10 bases between. Germline V CDR1 and CDR2: LNHDA, SQIVND (reference sequence). The CDR3 loop reads CASSIVGAAEQFF. DNA for the CDR3: TGTGCCAGTAGTATAGTCGGGGCAGCTGAGCAGTTCTTC.

This clonotype was seen only a few times. V gene TRBV11-1 combines with J gene TRBJ2-2, with D tentatively TRBD2 (6 bases). Per the germline V gene, CDR1 is SGHAT and CDR2 is FQDESV (reference sequence). The CDR3 runs 17 residues. V dropped 1 base and J dropped 2 bases, with 14 bases sitting between them. The CDR3 nucleotides are TGTGCCAGCAGCTTAGGCTTCTCGGGGGTAAACACCGGGGAGCTGTTTTTT. It yields the protein CASSLGFSGVNTGELFF.

This rearrangement joins TRBV4-3 to TRBJ2-3, with a possible D match to TRBD2 (6 bases). The CDR3 sequence is 14 residues long. Germline values: CDR1 LGHNA, CDR2 YSLEER. V gave up 4 bases and J gave up 8 bases, with 16 bases separating them. CDR3 DNA sequence: TGCGCCAGCAGCCCTCGGGTTTGGGGAGGTACGCAGTATTTT. Translating gives CASSPRVWGGTQYF.

The genes are TRBV27 and TRBJ1-2; possibly TRBD1 for D (5 bases). The CDR3 sequence is 15 residues long. Germline values: CDR1 MNHEY, CDR2 SMNVEV (reference sequence). V was clipped by 0 bases and J by 7 bases, with 15 bases between them. The CDR3, as DNA: TGTGCCAGCAGTTTATCTACCACCGGCGGGGGTGGCTACACCTTC. As protein: CASSLSTTGGGGYTF.

This clonotype was counted at least ten times. The chain carries TRBV28 and TRBJ1-3; D remains unclear. V shed 3 bases and J shed 4 bases, with 4 bases lying between them. The germline gives CDR1 MDHEN, CDR2 SYDVKM. CDR3 length: 12 residues. The CDR3 loop reads CASSFTGNTIYF. CDR3 bases: TGTGCCAGCAGTTTTACGGGAAACACCATATATTTT.

This clonotype was observed at least ten times. In DNA, the CDR3 is TGTGCCAGCAGCGTGACAAGGGGGCAAGGTGAAGCTTTCTTT. Protein: CASSVTRGQGEAFF. The rearrangement joins TRBV9 to TRBJ1-1; 7 bases map to TRBD1. V lost 2 bases and J lost 7; bases outside the gene matches: 8. The CDR3 is made up of 14 amino acids. Germline CDR1 and CDR2: SGDLS and YYNGEE.

This clonotype occurred many times. This chain uses TRBV6-5 with TRBJ2-5; TRBD1 or TRBD2 may be the D gene (5 bases each). Trimming removed 0 bases at V and 4 bases at J, with 12 bases between. CDR3 length: 15 amino acids. Per germline, CDR1 MNHEY and CDR2 SVGAGI. CDR3 sequence (DNA): TGTGCCAGCAGTTACTCCGGGGCCTTAGGAGAGACCCAGTACTTC. Translated, it gives CASSYSGALGETQYF.

This chain uses TRBV6-2 or TRBV6-3 with TRBJ2-3; TRBD2 matches at 8 bases. CDR3 size: 16 residues. With V trimmed by 2 bases and J by 2 bases, 6 bases remained unmatched. The V gene's germline CDR1 is MNHEY and CDR2 SVGEGT. CDR3 DNA: TGTGCCAGCAGTTACCGGCGGGGGGTGTACACAGATACGCAGTATTTT. It yields the protein CASSYRRGVYTDTQYF.

The table lists this clonotype with many counts. This chain connects TRBV28 to TRBJ1-2; the D is unclear. V was trimmed by 4 bases and J by 3 bases, leaving 12 bases between them. Germline loops: CDR1 MDHEN, CDR2 SYDVKM. The CDR3 extends over 14 amino acids. This chain's CDR3 is CASSSPKRDYGYTF. The CDR3 DNA reads TGTGCCAGCAGTTCGCCTAAGAGGGACTATGGCTACACCTTC.

This clonotype was seen more than once but under ten times. This chain links TRBV6-5 with TRBJ1-2, with D tentatively TRBD1 (6 bases). The CDR3 spans 13 residues. Looked up from germline, CDR1 is MNHEY and CDR2 is SVGAGI. V gave up 5 bases and J gave up 4 bases, with 11 bases separating them. The CDR3 here is CASSPTGRYGYTF. Written as DNA, the CDR3 is TGTGCCAGCAGTCCGACAGGACGCTATGGCTACACCTTC.

This clonotype has a count of ten or more. The V gene is TRBV4-1, the J gene TRBJ2-2, with a possible D match to TRBD1 (5 bases). Germline V lookup: CDR1 MGHRA, CDR2 YSYEKL. This CDR3 is 14 amino acids long. The V and J ends lost 3 bases and 6 bases respectively, with 11 bases between them. This CDR3 reads CASSQRQYPGELFF. CDR3 bases: TGCGCCAGCAGCCAGAGACAGTATCCCGGGGAGCTGTTTTTT.

In its sample, this clonotype was seen many times. The CDR3: CASSDPTSGGRQQETQYF. CDR3 nucleotides: TGTGCCAGCAGCGACCCGACTAGCGGGGGGAGACAACAAGAGACCCAGTACTTC. This rearrangement joins TRBV25-1 to TRBJ2-5; 13 bases line up with TRBD2. V trimming: 6 bases; J trimming: 2 bases; junction bases outside the gene matches: 12. The CDR3 is made up of 18 amino acids. Germline-derived CDR1 and CDR2 are MGHDK and SYGVNS.

This clonotype was seen a handful of times. The chain links TRBV19 to TRBJ2-3; D is undetermined. Trimming pared 9 bases from V and 0 bases from J, leaving 4 bases between. The CDR3 contains 11 residues. In germline, CDR1 is LNHDA, CDR2 SQIVND (reference sequence). The CDR3, as DNA: TGTGCCAGGACTAGCACAGATACGCAGTATTTT. Its protein product is CARTSTDTQYF.